This is a list of T cell receptor beta chains from one sample in a study of T cells in localized non-small cell lung cancer. This table comes from immunoSEQ multiplex PCR, and its TCRdb copy is limited to in-frame clones, with some not included. This sample has about 72,000 clones; roughly four fifths occur once, and the top ten carry roughly 12%. This material consisted of peripheral blood, taken before any cancer treatment. The receptors originated from a female donor of 60 years or more with stage I lung adenocarcinoma. The CDR3 runs from the conserved cysteine through the conserved F or W. The D gene is left open where the match is weak. Size is stated for part of the rows, as once, few or many counts, or as a class when the clone is expanded.

size	V	D	J	DNA	CDR3
-	TRBV28	TRBD1	TRBJ2-7	TGTGCCAGCAGGAACAGGGGGAGTTCCTACGAGCAGTACTTC	CASRNRGSSYEQYF
-	TRBV11-2	-	TRBJ1-1	TGTGCCAGCAGTCCGATCCGGGGTGGTGAAGCTTTCTTT	CASSPIRGGEAFF
-	TRBV7-2	-	TRBJ2-3	TGTGCCAGCAGCTTAGTCTTATTTCGGGGTTCTAGCACAGATACGCAGTATTTT	CASSLVLFRGSSTDTQYF
many	TRBV6-5	-	TRBJ1-1	TGTGCCAGCAGTTCTGGGGGGGGTGGAAGCACTGAAGCTTTCTTT	CASSSGGGGSTEAFF
-	TRBV19	TRBD1	TRBJ1-5	TGTGCCAGTAGTTCCCCGACAGGGACTAGCAATCAGCCCCAGCATTTT	CASSSPTGTSNQPQHF
-	TRBV5-4	TRBD2	TRBJ2-1	TGTGCCAGCAGCTGGGATAGCGGGAGGGCCATGAATGAGCAGTTCTTC	CASSWDSGRAMNEQFF
-	TRBV18	-	TRBJ1-5	TGTGCCAGCTCACCAATCGATCAGGGAAGCCAGCCCCAGCATTTT	CASSPIDQGSQPQHF
-	TRBV6-1	TRBD2	TRBJ2-3	TGTGCCAGCACTCGGACTAGCGGGTACACAGATACGCAGTATTTT	CASTRTSGYTDTQYF
-	TRBV25-1	TRBD1	TRBJ2-7	TGTGCCAGCAGTCTAGGACAGGACGAGCAGTACTTC	CASSLGQDEQYF
-	TRBV5-1	-	TRBJ1-1	TGCGCCAGCAGCTTGGAAGGGACGGAGAACACTGAAGCTTTCTTT	CASSLEGTENTEAFF
-	TRBV27	TRBD1	TRBJ2-4	TGTGCCAGCAGTTCTTTAGGGACAGGGGGGAAAAACATTCAGTACTTC	CASSSLGTGGKNIQYF
-	TRBV18	TRBD2	TRBJ2-7	TGTGCCAGCTCCCCCGCTAGCGGGAGCTACGAGCAGTACTTC	CASSPASGSYEQYF
-	TRBV4-2	TRBD2	TRBJ2-1	TGTGCCAGCAGCCAAAATTGGGGGGGATGGCAGTTCTTC	CASSQNWGGWQFF
-	TRBV5-6	-	TRBJ2-5	TGTGCCAGCAGTTTTAGGCAGGATAGGGGTTCCAGGGAGACCCAGTACTTC	CASSFRQDRGSRETQYF
-	TRBV14	-	TRBJ2-1	TGTGCCAGCAGTACGGGGGTGAGCACCTACAATGAGCAGTTCTTC	CASSTGVSTYNEQFF
-	TRBV6-4	-	TRBJ2-3	TGTGCCAGCAGTGAGAGCTTGGGAGCAGATACGCAGTATTTT	CASSESLGADTQYF
-	TRBV5-4	TRBD1	TRBJ2-3	TGTGCCAGCAGCTCCCCAGGGGGCGGAGATACGCAGTATTTT	CASSSPGGGDTQYF
-	TRBV6-5	-	TRBJ2-2	TGTGCCAGCCGAGAGGGGGTCACCGGGGAGCTGTTTTTT	CASREGVTGELFF
-	TRBV18	TRBD1	TRBJ1-5	TGTGCCAGCTCGCCCAGGGGGGCCCTTAGCAATCAGCCCCAGCATTTT	CASSPRGALSNQPQHF
-	TRBV6-5	TRBD1	TRBJ2-7	TGTGCCAGCAGTGTTGACAGGGCTTACGAGCAGTACTTC	CASSVDRAYEQYF
-	TRBV2	TRBD2	TRBJ2-7	TGTGCCAGCAGTGTGGCTACTAGCGGGAGGTACGAGCAGTACTTC	CASSVATSGRYEQYF
few	TRBV21-1	-	TRBJ2-1	TGTGCCAGCAGCGTGATCGACAGGAGCTCCTACAATGAGCAGTTCTTC	CASSVIDRSSYNEQFF
few	TRBV5-4	-	TRBJ2-5	TGTGCCAGCAGCCCAAGCGGTCTCCAAGAGACCCAGTACTTC	CASSPSGLQETQYF
-	TRBV5-1	-	TRBJ2-5	TGCGCCAGCAGCTTGGAGTCAAGGTGGCAAGAGACCCAGTACTTC	CASSLESRWQETQYF
-	TRBV6-5	-	TRBJ1-4	TGTGCCAGCAGTCGGACAGCAACTAATGAAAAACTGTTTTTT	CASSRTATNEKLFF
-	TRBV10-3	TRBD2	TRBJ2-7	TGTGCCATCAGTCGGGAGGGTGATTCCTACGAGCAGTACTTC	CAISREGDSYEQYF
-	TRBV28	TRBD1	TRBJ1-5	TGTGCCAGCAGTCCGTCGGGGACAGGGTATAGCAATCAGCCCCAGCATTTT	CASSPSGTGYSNQPQHF
-	TRBV6-1	-	TRBJ1-1	TGTGCCAGCAGTAACGACAGGCTGCCTTTCTTT	CASSNDRLPFF
-	TRBV7-9	-	TRBJ2-7	TGTGCCAGCAGCTTCCCTGCCGTCTACGAGCAGTACTTC	CASSFPAVYEQYF
-	TRBV11-2	-	TRBJ1-2	TGTGCCAGCAGCTTAGATCTGCGGACCTATGGCTACACCTTC	CASSLDLRTYGYTF
once	TRBV18	-	TRBJ2-5	TGTGCCAGCTCACCACTCGTCCGAGAGACCCAGTACTTC	CASSPLVRETQYF
once	TRBV6-6	-	TRBJ2-7	TGTGCCAGCAGTCGCCCCCTCGCGGGGAGCTCCTACGAGCAGTACTTC	CASSRPLAGSSYEQYF
-	TRBV6-1	TRBD1	TRBJ2-7	TGTGCCAGCAGTGACTGGGACAGGTACGAGCAGTACTTC	CASSDWDRYEQYF
once	TRBV14	-	TRBJ1-1	TGTGCCAGCAGTAAGGGGGATCCCGGCCGGGCTTTCTTT	CASSKGDPGRAFF
-	TRBV21-1	-	TRBJ1-1	TGTGCCAGCAGCAAAGGGCAGCTCACGTCGGAGGCAACTGAAGCTTTCTTT	CASSKGQLTSEATEAFF
-	TRBV6-1	TRBD1	TRBJ2-1	TGTGCCACGACGGGACAGGGTGGTTTGTATGAGCAGTTCTTC	CATTGQGGLYEQFF
-	TRBV7-9	-	TRBJ1-1	TGTGCCAGCAGCTTGCTGGGAGGGGACACTGAAGCTTTCTTT	CASSLLGGDTEAFF
few	TRBV5-1	TRBD1	TRBJ1-6	TGCGCCAGCAGCCAGGGACAGGGCCAATCACCCCTCCACTTT	CASSQGQGQSPLHF
-	TRBV5-1	-	TRBJ1-2	TGCGCCAGCAGCTTAGAGACCTATGGCTACACCTTC	CASSLETYGYTF